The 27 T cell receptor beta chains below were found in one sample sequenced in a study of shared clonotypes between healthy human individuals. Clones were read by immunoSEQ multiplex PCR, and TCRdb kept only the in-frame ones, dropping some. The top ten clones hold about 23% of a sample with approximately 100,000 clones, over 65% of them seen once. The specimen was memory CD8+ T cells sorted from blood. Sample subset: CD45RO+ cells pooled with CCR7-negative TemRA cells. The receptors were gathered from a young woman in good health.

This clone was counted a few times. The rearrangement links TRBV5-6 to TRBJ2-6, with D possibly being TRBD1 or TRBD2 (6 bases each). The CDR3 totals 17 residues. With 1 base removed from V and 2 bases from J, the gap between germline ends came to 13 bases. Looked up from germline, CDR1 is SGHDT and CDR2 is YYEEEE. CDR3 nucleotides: TGTGCCAGCAGCTTGATGGAGGGGGACACTGGGGCCAACGTCCTGACTTTC. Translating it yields CASSLMEGDTGANVLTF.

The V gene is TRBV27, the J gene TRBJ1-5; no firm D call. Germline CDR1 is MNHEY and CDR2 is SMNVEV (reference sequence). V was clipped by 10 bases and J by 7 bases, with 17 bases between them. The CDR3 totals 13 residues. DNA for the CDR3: TGTGCCACCAAAAGAGGTCCGGGGCAGCCCCAGCATTTT. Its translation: CATKRGPGQPQHF.

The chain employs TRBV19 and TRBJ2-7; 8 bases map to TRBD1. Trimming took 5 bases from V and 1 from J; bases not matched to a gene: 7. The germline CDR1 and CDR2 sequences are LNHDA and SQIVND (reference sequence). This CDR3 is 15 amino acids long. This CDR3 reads CASSPTDRESYEQYF. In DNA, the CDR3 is TGTGCCAGTAGTCCGACGGACAGGGAATCCTACGAGCAGTACTTC.

The CDR3 is CASSYATGGRIMNTEAFF. In DNA form, the CDR3 reads TGCGCCAGCAGCTACGCGACAGGGGGCCGAATAATGAACACTGAAGCTTTCTTT. This chain uses TRBV5-1 with TRBJ1-1; 10 nucleotides match TRBD1. Germline assignment: CDR1 SGHRS and CDR2 YFSETQ. This CDR3 region has 18 residues. Trimming cost V 3 bases and J 0 bases; bases outside gene matches: 11.

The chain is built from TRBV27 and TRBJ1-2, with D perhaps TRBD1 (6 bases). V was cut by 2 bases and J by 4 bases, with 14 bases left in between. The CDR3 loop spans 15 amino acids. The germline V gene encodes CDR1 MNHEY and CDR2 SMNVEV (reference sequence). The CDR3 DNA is TGTGCCAGCAGTTTAGAACAGGGACTGTCCTATGGCTACACCTTC. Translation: CASSLEQGLSYGYTF.

CDR3 sequence: CASSLVPGQSNQPQHF. CDR3 DNA sequence: TGTGCCAGCAGCTTGGTGCCCGGGCAGAGCAATCAGCCCCAGCATTTT. V and J are TRBV5-6 and TRBJ1-5; the D is unclear. The CDR3 runs to 16 residues. Trimming pared 0 bases from V and 1 base from J, leaving 11 bases between. CDR1 is SGHDT and CDR2 is YYEEEE in the germline V gene. The variable domain in full, completed from reference TRBV5-6 and TRBJ1-5, reads DAGVTQSPTHLIKTRGQQVTLRCSPKSGHDTVSWYQQALGQGPQFIFQYYEEEERQRGNFPDRFSGHQFPNYSSELNVNALLLGDSALYLCASSLVPGQSNQPQHFGDGTRLSIL.

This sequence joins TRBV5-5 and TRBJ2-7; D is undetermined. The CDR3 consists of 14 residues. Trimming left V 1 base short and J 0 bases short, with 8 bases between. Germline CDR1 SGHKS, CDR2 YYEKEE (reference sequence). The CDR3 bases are TGTGCCAGCAGCTTGTCGAGTGTCTCCTACGAGCAGTACTTC. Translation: CASSLSSVSYEQYF.

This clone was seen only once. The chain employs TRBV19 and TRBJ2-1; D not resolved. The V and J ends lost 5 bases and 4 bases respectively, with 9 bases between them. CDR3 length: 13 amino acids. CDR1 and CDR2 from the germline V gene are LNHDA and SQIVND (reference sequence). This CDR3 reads CASSDLPYNEQFF. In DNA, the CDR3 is TGTGCCAGTAGTGACCTACCGTACAATGAGCAGTTCTTC.

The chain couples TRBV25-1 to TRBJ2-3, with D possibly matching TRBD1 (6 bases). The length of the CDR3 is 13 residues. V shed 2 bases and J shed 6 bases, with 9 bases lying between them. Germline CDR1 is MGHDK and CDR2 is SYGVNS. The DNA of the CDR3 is TGTGCCAGCAGTGAAAACAGGGTGGATACGCAGTATTTT. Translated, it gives CASSENRVDTQYF.

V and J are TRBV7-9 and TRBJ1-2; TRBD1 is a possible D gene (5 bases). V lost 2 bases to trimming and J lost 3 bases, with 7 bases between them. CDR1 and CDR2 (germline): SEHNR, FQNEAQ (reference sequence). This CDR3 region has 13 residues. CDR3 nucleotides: TGTGCCAGCAGCTTACAGACAGACTATGGCTACACCTTC. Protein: CASSLQTDYGYTF.

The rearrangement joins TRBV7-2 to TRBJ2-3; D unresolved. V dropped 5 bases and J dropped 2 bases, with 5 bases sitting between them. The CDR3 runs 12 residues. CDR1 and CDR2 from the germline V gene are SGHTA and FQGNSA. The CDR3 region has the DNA TGTGCCAGCAGCACCTACACAGATACGCAGTATTTT. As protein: CASSTYTDTQYF.

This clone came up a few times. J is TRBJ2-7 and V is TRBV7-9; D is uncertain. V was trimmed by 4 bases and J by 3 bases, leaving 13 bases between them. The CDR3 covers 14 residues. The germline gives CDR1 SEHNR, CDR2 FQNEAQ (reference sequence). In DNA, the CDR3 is TGTGCCAGCAGCTCCTCCACTATACTCTACGAGCAGTACTTC. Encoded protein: CASSSSTILYEQYF.

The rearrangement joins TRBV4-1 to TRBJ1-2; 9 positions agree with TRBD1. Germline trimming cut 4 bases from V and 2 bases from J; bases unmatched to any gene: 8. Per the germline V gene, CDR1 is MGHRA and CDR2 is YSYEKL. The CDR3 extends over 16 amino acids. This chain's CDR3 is CASSPTRQGGNYGYTF. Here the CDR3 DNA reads TGCGCCAGCAGCCCCACCCGACAGGGGGGGAACTATGGCTACACCTTC.

CDR3 nucleotide sequence: TGTGCCAGCAGCCCCCCGGCACAGTCAACCTTC. Translated: CASSPPAQSTF. The chain links TRBV7-6 to TRBJ1-2; D is ambiguous. The V end lost 5 bases, the J end lost 14 bases, and 15 bases lay between the germline ends. This CDR3 has 11 amino acids. Germline V gives CDR1 SGHVS, CDR2 FNYEAQ.

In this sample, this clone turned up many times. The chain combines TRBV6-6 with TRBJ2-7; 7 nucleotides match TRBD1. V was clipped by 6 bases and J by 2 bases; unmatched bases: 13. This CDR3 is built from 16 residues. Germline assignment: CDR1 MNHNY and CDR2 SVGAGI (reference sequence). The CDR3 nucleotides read TGTGCCAGCAGCCTGACCCGACAGGGACCCACCTACGAGCAGTACTTC. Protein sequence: CASSLTRQGPTYEQYF.

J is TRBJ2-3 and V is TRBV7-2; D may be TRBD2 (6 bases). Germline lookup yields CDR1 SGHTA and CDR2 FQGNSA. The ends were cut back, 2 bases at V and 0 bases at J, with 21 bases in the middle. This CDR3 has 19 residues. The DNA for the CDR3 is TGTGCCAGCAGCTTATTAGCGCTAGTGTTGGGGACTAGCACAGATACGCAGTATTTT. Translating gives CASSLLALVLGTSTDTQYF.

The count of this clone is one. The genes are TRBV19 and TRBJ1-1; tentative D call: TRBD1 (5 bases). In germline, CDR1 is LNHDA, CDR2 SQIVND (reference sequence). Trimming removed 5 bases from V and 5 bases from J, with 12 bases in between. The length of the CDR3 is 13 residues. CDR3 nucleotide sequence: TGTGCCAGTAGTCTGGACGAGGGGACTGAAGCTTTCTTT. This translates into CASSLDEGTEAFF.

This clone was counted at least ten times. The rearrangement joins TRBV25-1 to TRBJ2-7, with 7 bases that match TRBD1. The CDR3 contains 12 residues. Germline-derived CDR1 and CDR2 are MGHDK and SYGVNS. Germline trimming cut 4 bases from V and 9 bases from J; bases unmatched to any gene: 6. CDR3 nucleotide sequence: TGTGCCAGCAGTGGCCAGGGGGTTGGGCAGTACTTC. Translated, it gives CASSGQGVGQYF.

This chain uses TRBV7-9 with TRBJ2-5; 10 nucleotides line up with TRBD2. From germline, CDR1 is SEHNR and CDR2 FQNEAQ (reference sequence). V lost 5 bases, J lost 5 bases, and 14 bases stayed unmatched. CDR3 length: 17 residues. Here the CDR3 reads CASSLTEREGRGETQYF. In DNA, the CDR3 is TGTGCCAGCAGCCTTACGGAGCGGGAGGGCCGGGGTGAGACCCAGTACTTC.

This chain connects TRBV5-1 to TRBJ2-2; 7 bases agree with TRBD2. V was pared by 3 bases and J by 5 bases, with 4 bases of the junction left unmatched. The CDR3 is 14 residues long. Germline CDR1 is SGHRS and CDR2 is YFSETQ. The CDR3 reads CASSSGLVTGELFF. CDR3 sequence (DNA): TGCGCCAGCAGCTCAGGACTAGTGACCGGGGAGCTGTTTTTT.

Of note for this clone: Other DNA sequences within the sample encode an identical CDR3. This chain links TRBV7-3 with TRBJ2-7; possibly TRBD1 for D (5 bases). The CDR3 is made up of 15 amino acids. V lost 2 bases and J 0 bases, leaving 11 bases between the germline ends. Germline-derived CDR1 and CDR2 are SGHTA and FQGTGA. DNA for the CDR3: TGTGCCAGCAGCTTATATCAGGGTTCCTCCTACGAGCAGTACTTC. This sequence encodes CASSLYQGSSYEQYF.

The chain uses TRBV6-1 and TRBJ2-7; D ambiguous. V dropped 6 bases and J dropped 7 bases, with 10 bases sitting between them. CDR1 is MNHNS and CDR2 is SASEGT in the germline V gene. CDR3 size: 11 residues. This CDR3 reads CASRQNREQYF. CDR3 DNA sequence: TGTGCCAGCAGGCAGAATCGGGAGCAGTACTTC.

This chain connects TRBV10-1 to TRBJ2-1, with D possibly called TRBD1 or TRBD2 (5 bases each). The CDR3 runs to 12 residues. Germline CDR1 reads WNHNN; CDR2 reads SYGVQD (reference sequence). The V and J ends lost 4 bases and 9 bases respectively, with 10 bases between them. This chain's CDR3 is CASSARGFEQFF. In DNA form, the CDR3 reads TGCGCCAGCAGTGCGAGGGGTTTTGAGCAGTTCTTC.

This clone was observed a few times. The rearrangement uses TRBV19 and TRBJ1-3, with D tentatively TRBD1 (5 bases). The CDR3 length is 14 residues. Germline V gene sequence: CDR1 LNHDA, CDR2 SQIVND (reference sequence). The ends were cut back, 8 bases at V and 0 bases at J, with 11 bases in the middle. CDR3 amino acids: CASFRGTSGNTIYF. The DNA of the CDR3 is TGTGCCAGTTTCAGAGGGACCTCTGGAAACACCATATATTTT.

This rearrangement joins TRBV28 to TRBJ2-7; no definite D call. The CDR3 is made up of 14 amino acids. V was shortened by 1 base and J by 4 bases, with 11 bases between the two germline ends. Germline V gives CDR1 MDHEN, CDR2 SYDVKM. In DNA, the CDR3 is TGTGCCAGCAGTTTATTTGTAGCCGAATACGAGCAGTACTTC. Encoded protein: CASSLFVAEYEQYF. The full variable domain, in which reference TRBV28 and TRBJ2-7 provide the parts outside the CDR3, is DVKVTQSSRYLVKRTGEKVFLECVQDMDHENMFWYRQDPGLGLRLIYFSYDVKMKEKGDIPEGYSVSREKKERFSLILESASTNQTSMYLCASSLFVAEYEQYFGPGTRLTVT.

The CDR3 is CASSVSNEQFF. CDR3 DNA sequence: TGCGCCAGCAGTGTGTCAAATGAGCAGTTCTTC. The rearrangement links TRBV10-2 to TRBJ2-1; D ambiguous. The CDR3 covers 11 residues. The germline gives CDR1 WSHSY, CDR2 SAAADI. Trimming shortened V by 4 bases and J by 7 bases, and 5 bases separated the two germline ends.

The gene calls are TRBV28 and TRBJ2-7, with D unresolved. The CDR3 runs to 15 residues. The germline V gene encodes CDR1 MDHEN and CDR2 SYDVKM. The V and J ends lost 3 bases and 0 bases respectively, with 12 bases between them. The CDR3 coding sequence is TGTGCCAGCAGTTTGCCCGTTGGCTACTCCTACGAGCAGTACTTC. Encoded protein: CASSLPVGYSYEQYF. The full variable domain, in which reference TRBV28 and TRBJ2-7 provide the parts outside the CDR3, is DVKVTQSSRYLVKRTGEKVFLECVQDMDHENMFWYRQDPGLGLRLIYFSYDVKMKEKGDIPEGYSVSREKKERFSLILESASTNQTSMYLCASSLPVGYSYEQYFGPGTRLTVT.